These T cell receptor beta chains were read from a single sample in a study of T cell responses to AZD1222 COVID-19 vaccine. The repertoire was sequenced with immunoSEQ multiplex PCR; TCRdb's copy has only in-frame clones and lacks some. The table records 150,000 to 200,000 clones, 90% of them present only once. Sequencing used peripheral blood, obtained on day 0 of AZD1222 vaccination. The receptors were sampled from an adult in good health. The CDR3 runs from the conserved cysteine through the conserved F or W. The D gene is left open where the match is weak. A row's size may be missing; if present it is once, few, many or a size class.

D	length	J	V	size	CDR3	DNA
-	14	TRBJ1-5	TRBV6-5	-	CASAMEPSNQPQHF	TGTGCCAGCGCCATGGAGCCGTCTAATCAGCCCCAGCATTTT
TRBD1	15	TRBJ2-2	TRBV10-3	-	CAISVTGAGDGELFF	TGTGCCATCAGCGTAACAGGGGCGGGTGACGGGGAGCTGTTTTTT
-	16	TRBJ2-1	TRBV7-2	-	CASSLRGGGPYNEQFF	TGTGCCAGCAGCTTAAGGGGGGGCGGCCCCTACAATGAGCAGTTCTTC
-	14	TRBJ2-1	TRBV3-1/TRBV3-2	-	CASSQVGGYNEQFF	TGTGCCAGCAGCCAAGTCGGAGGGTACAATGAGCAGTTCTTC
TRBD2	15	TRBJ2-3	TRBV6-5	-	CASSGGAVQTDTQYF	TGTGCCAGCAGCGGGGGGGCCGTTCAGACAGATACGCAGTATTTT
-	13	TRBJ1-1	TRBV30	few	CAWSRGGGTEAFF	TGTGCCTGGAGCAGGGGTGGGGGTACTGAAGCTTTCTTT
-	14	TRBJ1-3	TRBV5-1	once	CASSDSFSGNTIYF	TGCGCCAGCAGCGACAGTTTCTCTGGAAACACCATATATTTT
-	14	TRBJ2-4	TRBV2	-	CASSADGRKNIQYF	TGTGCCAGCAGTGCAGACGGCCGAAAAAACATTCAGTACTTC
TRBD1	14	TRBJ1-4	TRBV6-5	once	CASSSDRGRGKLFF	TGTGCCAGCAGTTCAGACAGGGGACGCGGAAAACTGTTTTTT
-	14	TRBJ2-5	TRBV5-5	-	CASSFRTQWETQYF	TGTGCCAGCAGCTTCCGGACTCAATGGGAGACCCAGTACTTC
-	13	TRBJ2-7	TRBV7-9	-	CASSSGPGAEQYF	TGTGCCAGCAGCTCGGGACCGGGGGCCGAGCAGTACTTC
TRBD2	16	TRBJ2-2	TRBV6-1	few	CASSAASGGNTGELFF	TGTGCCAGCAGTGCAGCTAGCGGGGGGAACACCGGGGAGCTGTTTTTT
-	15	TRBJ1-4	TRBV4-1	-	CASSFTVATNEKLFF	TGCGCCAGCAGCTTCACAGTTGCAACTAATGAAAAACTGTTTTTT
-	13	TRBJ2-1	TRBV9	-	CASSEGGGTPMFF	TGTGCCAGCAGTGAGGGTGGGGGGACGCCCATGTTCTTC
-	14	TRBJ2-7	TRBV7-2	-	CASSLTGLAHEQYF	TGTGCCAGCAGCTTAACGGGGTTAGCGCACGAGCAGTACTTC
TRBD1	15	TRBJ2-7	TRBV7-3	-	CASSLTGTGDEEQYF	TGTGCCAGCAGCTTAACGGGCACAGGGGACGAAGAGCAGTACTTC
TRBD2	19	TRBJ2-3	TRBV13	-	CASSLDGFRAGGPTDTQYF	TGTGCCAGCAGCTTAGACGGGTTTAGAGCGGGAGGGCCGACAGATACGCAGTATTTT
-	15	TRBJ2-5	TRBV5-1	-	CASSLTTANQETQYF	TGCGCCAGCAGCTTAACCACGGCCAACCAAGAGACCCAGTACTTC
TRBD1	15	TRBJ2-2	TRBV3-1/TRBV3-2	-	CASSRIGQGGGELFF	TGTGCCAGCAGCCGCATAGGACAGGGCGGCGGGGAGCTGTTTTTT
-	16	TRBJ1-5	TRBV27	-	CASSLYEGYSNQPQHF	TGTGCCAGCAGTTTATATGAGGGCTATAGCAATCAGCCCCAGCATTTT
-	12	TRBJ2-3	TRBV3-1/TRBV3-2	-	CASSQERGTQYF	TGTGCCAGCAGCCAAGAGAGGGGTACGCAGTATTTT
TRBD1	14	TRBJ1-4	TRBV5-1	-	CASALDRVNEKLFF	TGCGCCAGCGCCTTGGACAGGGTTAATGAAAAACTGTTTTTT
-	15	TRBJ1-1	TRBV3-1/TRBV3-2	-	CASSLPGDGLPEAFF	TGTGCCAGCAGCCTACCTGGCGACGGGCTGCCTGAAGCTTTCTTT
TRBD1	11	TRBJ2-7	TRBV12-3/TRBV12-4	-	CASSFDRGQYF	TGTGCCAGCAGTTTTGACAGGGGGCAGTACTTC
-	12	TRBJ1-2	TRBV28	-	CASSGPNYGYTF	TGTGCCAGCAGTGGACCTAACTATGGCTACACCTTC
TRBD1	15	TRBJ1-4	TRBV7-2	-	CASSLGDSSNEKLFF	TGTGCCAGCAGCTTAGGGGACAGCTCTAATGAAAAACTGTTTTTT
-	15	TRBJ1-6	TRBV10-3	-	CAISDLGGEHSPLHF	TGTGCCATCAGTGACCTTGGGGGGGAGCATTCACCCCTCCACTTT
-	13	TRBJ1-5	TRBV11-2	-	CASSYSDLQPQHF	TGTGCCAGCAGCTACTCAGACTTGCAGCCCCAGCATTTT
-	13	TRBJ1-5	TRBV19	-	CASMRRGNQPQHF	TGTGCCAGTATGCGTCGTGGCAATCAGCCCCAGCATTTT
-	14	TRBJ1-4	TRBV3-1/TRBV3-2	once	CASSPDGDNEKLFF	TGTGCCAGCAGCCCCGATGGGGATAATGAAAAACTGTTTTTT
-	13	TRBJ2-7	TRBV29-1	-	CSVVLLLTYEQYF	TGCAGCGTTGTTTTACTTCTGACCTACGAGCAGTACTTC
-	14	TRBJ2-7	TRBV5-5	-	CASSRMGIWYEQYF	TGTGCCAGCAGCCGAATGGGTATCTGGTACGAGCAGTACTTC
-	16	TRBJ2-3	TRBV28	-	CASRGEDRLSTDTQYF	TGTGCCAGCAGGGGAGAAGATCGTTTAAGCACAGATACGCAGTATTTT
TRBD1	15	TRBJ2-5	TRBV12-5	-	CASGYWTGGGQTQYF	TGTGCTAGTGGTTATTGGACAGGGGGTGGGCAGACCCAGTACTTC
TRBD1	16	TRBJ1-2	TRBV28	-	CASSSGGTAANYGYTF	TGTGCCAGCAGTTCCGGAGGGACAGCAGCTAACTATGGCTACACCTTC
-	14	TRBJ2-2	TRBV2	many	CASSTGDHTGELFF	TGTGCCAGCAGTACCGGGGACCACACCGGGGAGCTGTTTTTT
-	13	TRBJ2-5	TRBV7-2	-	CASSFRGEETQYF	TGTGCCAGCAGCTTTAGGGGGGAAGAGACCCAGTACTTC
-	13	TRBJ2-7	TRBV7-2	-	CASSLFRSYEQYF	TGTGCCAGCAGCTTATTCCGATCCTACGAGCAGTACTTC
-	13	TRBJ2-1	TRBV6-6	-	CASSADRNNEQFF	TGTGCCAGCAGCGCGGACAGAAACAATGAGCAGTTCTTC
TRBD1	15	TRBJ1-2	TRBV5-4	-	CASSLEGTGLYGYTF	TGTGCCAGCAGCTTGGAAGGGACAGGGCTCTATGGCTACACCTTC
-	14	TRBJ1-1	TRBV10-3	once	CAIVNDYVNTEAFF	TGTGCCATCGTAAACGATTACGTGAACACTGAAGCTTTCTTT
TRBD2	15	TRBJ2-1	TRBV5-1	-	CASSTGLGRNNEQFF	TGCGCCAGCAGCACGGGACTAGGTCGTAATAATGAGCAGTTCTTC
-	13	TRBJ1-2	TRBV18	-	CASSPSAVSGYTF	TGTGCCAGCTCACCGTCGGCAGTTAGTGGCTACACCTTC
-	13	TRBJ2-7	TRBV12-3/TRBV12-4	-	CASSFGPRYEQYF	TGTGCCAGCAGTTTCGGACCCCGCTACGAGCAGTACTTC
-	14	TRBJ2-1	TRBV6-5	once	CASSLQVHPAEQFF	TGTGCCAGCAGTCTACAGGTCCACCCAGCTGAGCAGTTCTTC
-	11	TRBJ2-2	TRBV20-1	-	CSARLDRELFF	TGCAGTGCTAGATTGGACCGGGAGCTGTTTTTT
-	14	TRBJ2-7	TRBV19	-	CASSMRASSYEQYF	TGTGCCAGTAGTATGCGGGCCAGCTCCTACGAGCAGTACTTC
-	13	TRBJ1-1	TRBV7-9	-	CASGLLMNTEAFF	TGTGCCAGCGGGCTACTCATGAACACTGAAGCTTTCTTT
-	13	TRBJ2-7	TRBV28	few	CASSPSSLYEQYF	TGTGCCAGCAGTCCATCATCCCTATACGAGCAGTACTTC
-	12	TRBJ2-3	TRBV30	-	CAWSPSPRTQYF	TGTGCCTGGAGTCCTTCTCCCAGAACGCAGTATTTT
-	14	TRBJ1-6	TRBV9	few	CASSVNANWSPLHF	TGTGCCAGCAGCGTGAACGCAAATTGGTCACCCCTCCACTTT
-	12	TRBJ1-2	TRBV9	once	CASSVVGGGYTF	TGTGCCAGCAGCGTAGTTGGGGGTGGCTACACCTTC
TRBD2	15	TRBJ2-2	TRBV9	-	CASSSVVGLAGELFF	TGTGCCAGCAGCTCGGTGGTGGGACTAGCCGGGGAGCTGTTTTTT
-	13	TRBJ2-1	TRBV10-2	once	CASSYTPQGGQFF	TGCGCCAGCAGTTATACGCCCCAGGGAGGGCAGTTCTTC
TRBD2	15	TRBJ2-1	TRBV6-6	-	CASSYGLAGGYEQFF	TGTGCCAGCAGTTACGGACTAGCGGGGGGGTATGAGCAGTTCTTC
-	15	TRBJ1-2	TRBV5-4	-	CASSLPLNERGGYTF	TGTGCCAGCAGCTTGCCTTTAAATGAGAGGGGTGGCTACACCTTC
TRBD1	15	TRBJ2-7	TRBV7-4	-	CASSRTGTVPYEQYF	TGTGCCAGCAGTCGAACCGGGACAGTGCCCTACGAGCAGTACTTC
-	13	TRBJ1-5	TRBV29-1	-	CSVVPGGGQPQHF	TGCAGCGTTGTACCCGGGGGCGGTCAGCCCCAGCATTTT
-	14	TRBJ2-6	TRBV7-2	-	CASSLYSGANVLTF	TGTGCCAGCAGCTTATATAGTGGGGCCAACGTCCTGACTTTC